Listed here are 4 T cell receptor beta chains from one sample, sequenced in a study of glioma-infiltrating T cells after dendritic cell vaccination. Generated by immunoSEQ multiplex PCR, the TCRdb table keeps only in-frame clones and is missing some. This table holds under 70,000 clones, 82% found once. Sample: blood, taken before dendritic cell vaccination. The receptors shown here come from a human donor with glioblastoma.

This chain uses TRBV10-3 with TRBJ2-3; 8 nucleotides agree with TRBD2. The germline V gene has CDR1 ENHRY and CDR2 SYGVKD. The CDR3 sequence is 15 residues long. After removal of 4 bases from V and 3 bases from J, the junction contained 6 bases not matched to a gene. In DNA, the CDR3 is TGTGCCATCAGTGTACGCGGGGGGATAACAGATACGCAGTATTTT. Amino acid sequence: CAISVRGGITDTQYF.

V gene TRBV18 combines with J gene TRBJ2-2, with 12 bases identical to TRBD2. The germline V gene encodes CDR1 KGHSH and CDR2 LQKENI. With V trimmed by 6 bases and J by 7 bases, 9 bases remained unmatched. The CDR3 is made up of 16 amino acids. The CDR3: CASSMTSGGYDGELFF. As DNA, the CDR3 is TGTGCCAGCTCCATGACTAGCGGGGGATATGACGGGGAGCTGTTTTTT.

This clone showed up just a few times. Other nucleotide sequences in the sample specify the same CDR3. V is TRBV14 and J is TRBJ1-2; D might be TRBD1 (6 bases). The germline V gene has CDR1 SGHDN and CDR2 FVKESK. Between the trimmed V and J ends, which lost 2 bases and 3 bases, there was a span of 7 bases. The CDR3 totals 13 residues. The CDR3 is CASSQQGYYGYTF. CDR3 nucleotide sequence: TGTGCCAGCAGCCAACAGGGGTACTATGGCTACACCTTC.

V is TRBV2 and J is TRBJ2-5, with 7 bases lining up with TRBD1. The CDR3 spans 11 residues. V was clipped by 11 bases and J by 5 bases; unmatched bases: 5. In germline, CDR1 is SNHLY, CDR2 FYNNEI. Written as DNA, the CDR3 is TGTGCCTCAGAGACAGGGGAGACCCAGTACTTC. Translated, it gives CASETGETQYF.